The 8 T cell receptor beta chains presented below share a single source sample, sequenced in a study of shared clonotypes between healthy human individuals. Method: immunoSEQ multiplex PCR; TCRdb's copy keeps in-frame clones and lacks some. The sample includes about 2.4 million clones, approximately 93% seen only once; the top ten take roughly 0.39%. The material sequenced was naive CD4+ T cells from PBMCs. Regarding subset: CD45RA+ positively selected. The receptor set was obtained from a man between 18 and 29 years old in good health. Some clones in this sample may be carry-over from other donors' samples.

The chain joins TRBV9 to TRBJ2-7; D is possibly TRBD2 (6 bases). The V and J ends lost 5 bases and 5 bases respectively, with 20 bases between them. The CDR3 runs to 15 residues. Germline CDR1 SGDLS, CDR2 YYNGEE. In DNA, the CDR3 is TGTGCCAGCAGTGCCACCCCCTGGACTACAGACGAGCAGTACTTC. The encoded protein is CASSATPWTTDEQYF.

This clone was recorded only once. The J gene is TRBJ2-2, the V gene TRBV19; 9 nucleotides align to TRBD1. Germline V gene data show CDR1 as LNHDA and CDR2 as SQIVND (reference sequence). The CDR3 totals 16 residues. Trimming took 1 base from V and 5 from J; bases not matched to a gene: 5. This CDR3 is CASSIVNRGRTGELFF. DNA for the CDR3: TGTGCCAGTAGTATAGTAAACAGGGGGCGAACCGGGGAGCTGTTTTTT.

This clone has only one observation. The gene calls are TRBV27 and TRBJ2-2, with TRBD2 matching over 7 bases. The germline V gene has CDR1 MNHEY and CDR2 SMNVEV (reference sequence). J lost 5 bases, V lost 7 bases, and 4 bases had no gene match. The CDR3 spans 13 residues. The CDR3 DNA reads TGTGCCAGCAAAGAGCGGGAAACCGGGGAGCTGTTTTTT. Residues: CASKERETGELFF.

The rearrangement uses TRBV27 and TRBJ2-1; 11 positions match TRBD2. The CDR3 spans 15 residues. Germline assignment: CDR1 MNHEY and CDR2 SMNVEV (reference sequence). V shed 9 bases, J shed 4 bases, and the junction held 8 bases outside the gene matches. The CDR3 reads CASAPGLAVYNEQFF. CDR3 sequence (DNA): TGTGCCAGTGCACCGGGACTAGCGGTTTACAATGAGCAGTTCTTC.

CDR3 DNA sequence: TGTGCCAGCAGCCCCACCGGGGAGACCCCGCCTAGGGACACTGAAGCTTTCTTT. Amino acid sequence: CASSPTGETPPRDTEAFF. The chain couples TRBV9 to TRBJ1-1; D not certain. The CDR3 totals 18 residues. The V end lost 4 bases, the J end lost 3 bases, and 25 bases lay between the germline ends. Germline loops: CDR1 SGDLS, CDR2 YYNGEE.

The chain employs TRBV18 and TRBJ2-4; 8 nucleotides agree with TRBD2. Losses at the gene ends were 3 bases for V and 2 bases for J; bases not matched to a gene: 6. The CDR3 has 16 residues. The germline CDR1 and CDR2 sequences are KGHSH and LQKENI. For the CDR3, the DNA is TGTGCCAGCTCACCCTCGGGGGGGCCCACCAAAAACATTCAGTACTTC. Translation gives CASSPSGGPTKNIQYF.

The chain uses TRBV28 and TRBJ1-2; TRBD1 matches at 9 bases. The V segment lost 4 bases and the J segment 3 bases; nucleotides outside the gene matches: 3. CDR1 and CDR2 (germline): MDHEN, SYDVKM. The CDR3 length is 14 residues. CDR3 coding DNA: TGTGCCAGCAGTTGGGGACAGGGATACTATGGCTACACCTTC. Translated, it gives CASSWGQGYYGYTF.

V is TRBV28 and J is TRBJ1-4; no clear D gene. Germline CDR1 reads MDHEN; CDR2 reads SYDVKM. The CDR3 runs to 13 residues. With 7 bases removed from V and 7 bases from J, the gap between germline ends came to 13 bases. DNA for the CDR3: TGTGCCAGCACCTTCACCCTCCTTGAAAAACTGTTTTTT. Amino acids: CASTFTLLEKLFF.